The rows below give T cell receptor beta chains drawn from one sample of a study of T cells after yellow fever vaccination. TCRdb passed the 5' RACE reads through MiXCR, listing each CDR3 protein once. The sample shows about 340,000 distinct CDR3 sequences, roughly 9.4% of them seen only once. Sequences were derived from PBMCs, sampled on the day of the first yellow fever vaccination. These TCRs come from a man younger than 30 who received the YFV17D yellow fever vaccine. Each CDR3 is given with its conserved first and last residue. A D gene is named only where the DNA matches it firmly. Only some rows state a clone size, as once, few, many or a class for expanded clones.

CDR3 protein,CDR3 DNA,clone size,D gene,V gene,J gene
CASSLSRGGLYTQYF,TGTGCCAGCAGCTTATCGCGTGGCGGACTTTATACGCAGTATTTT,few,-,TRBV7-2,TRBJ2-3
CASSLGAGLMLAQHF,TGTGCCAGCAGCTTAGGCGCGGGACTGATGCTGGCCCAGCATTTT,-,-,TRBV7-2,TRBJ1-5
CASSKISGNTIYF,TGCGCCAGCAGCAAGATCTCTGGAAACACCATATATTTT,few,-,TRBV4-1,TRBJ1-3
CASSLELAGELFF,TGTGCCAGCAGCTTGGAGCTAGCGGGGGAGCTGTTTTTT,few,-,TRBV5-4,TRBJ2-2
CASSLEGPGASNYGYTF,TGTGCCAGCAGCTTAGAAGGGCCAGGGGCCTCTAACTATGGCTACACCTTC,many,-,TRBV11-2,TRBJ1-2
CASSWVQRPHEQYF,TGTGCCAGCAGCTGGGTCCAGCGGCCCCACGAGCAGTACTTC,many,-,TRBV7-9,TRBJ2-7
CASSQDKAGLSGNTIYF,TGTGCCAGCAGCCAAGATAAGGCGGGGCTCTCTGGAAACACCATATATTTT,-,-,TRBV4-2,TRBJ1-3
CASSLLGRPQHF,TGTGCCAGCAGCTTACTTGGGAGGCCCCAGCATTTT,few,-,TRBV7-2,TRBJ1-5
CATVILGGTEQFF,TGTGCCACCGTGATCTTAGGGGGAACTGAGCAGTTCTTC,many,-,TRBV27,TRBJ2-1
CASSSMRIGQFF,TGTGCCAGCAGCTCTATGAGGATAGGGCAGTTCTTC,-,-,TRBV11-2,TRBJ2-1
CASRSSYTQYF,TGTGCCAGCCGTTCGAGTTATACGCAGTATTTT,-,-,TRBV11-2,TRBJ2-3
CASSQKMIQAGELFF,TGTGCCAGCAGCCAAAAGATGATACAAGCCGGGGAGCTGTTTTTT,-,-,TRBV4-2,TRBJ2-2
CASSLVTADYGYTF,TGTGCCAGCAGCTTAGTCACGGCAGACTATGGCTACACCTTC,few,-,TRBV7-9,TRBJ1-2
CASSFGSSPLHF,TGTGCCAGCAGTTTTGGGAGTTCACCCCTCCACTTT,few,-,TRBV27,TRBJ1-6
CASARGYGEDEQYF,TGTGCCAGCGCCAGGGGATATGGGGAAGACGAGCAGTACTTC,many,-,TRBV6-2/TRBV6-3,TRBJ2-7
CASSLGLGGYEQYF,TGTGCCAGCAGCTTAGGACTAGGCGGCTACGAGCAGTACTTC,many,TRBD2,TRBV12-3/TRBV12-4,TRBJ2-7
CASSSPDEQFF,TGTGCCAGCAGCTCTCCGGATGAGCAGTTCTTC,few,-,TRBV6-6,TRBJ2-1
CASGGGAPEEQYF,TGTGCCAGCGGCGGGGGGGCTCCGGAGGAGCAGTACTTC,many,TRBD2,TRBV6-5,TRBJ2-7
CASSPPSLAGLTDTQYF,TGTGCCAGCAGCCCGCCATCCCTGGCAGGCCTCACAGATACGCAGTATTTT,few,-,TRBV3-1,TRBJ2-3
CASSLGTYSTDTQYF,TGCGCCAGCAGCTTGGGGACGTATAGCACAGATACGCAGTATTTT,-,-,TRBV5-1,TRBJ2-3
CASSVTGGIIEQYF,TGTGCCAGCAGCGTCACGGGCGGTATAATCGAGCAGTACTTC,-,-,TRBV7-9,TRBJ2-7
CASSRQGGRQPQHF,TGCGCCAGCAGTCGACAGGGGGGTCGGCAGCCCCAGCATTTT,-,TRBD1,TRBV23-1,TRBJ1-5
CASRTPGLGDTEAFF,TGCGCCAGCAGGACCCCGGGACTGGGGGACACTGAAGCTTTCTTT,-,-,TRBV10-2,TRBJ1-1
CASSSTGTGADTQYF,TGTGCCAGCAGCTCGACCGGGACAGGGGCAGATACGCAGTATTTT,few,TRBD1,TRBV7-3,TRBJ2-3
CASSLVNREGEKLFF,TGTGCCAGCAGCCTCGTAAACAGGGAGGGGGAAAAACTGTTTTTT,few,-,TRBV7-2,TRBJ1-4